The 9 T cell receptor beta chains below were found in one sample sequenced in a study of blood T cells in healthy people across ages. The authors ran a second PCR of about 6 to 12 cycles using a sample-barcoded 5' primer and a J-beta primer mix. MiXCR, run by TCRdb on the 5' RACE reads, gives a single entry per CDR3 protein. The data contain 710,000 or so distinct CDR3 sequences, roughly 32% of them singletons. Material: blood. These receptors all stem from a woman over 75 in good health.

Only a few counts were recorded for this clonotype. V usage is TRBV24-1 and J usage is TRBJ2-2; 8 nucleotides agree with TRBD1. CDR1 is KGHDR, CDR2 SFDVKD, per germline. After removal of 7 bases from V and 1 base from J, the junction contained 7 bases not matched to a gene. This CDR3 spans 16 amino acids. The CDR3 DNA reads as TGTGCCACCAGCTGGGGGACAGGAGTGAACACCGGGGAGCTGTTTTTT. Translating gives CATSWGTGVNTGELFF.

This clonotype was seen once. V is TRBV6-1 and J is TRBJ2-5, with a tentative D call TRBD2 (7 bases). V was clipped by 10 bases and J by 4 bases, with 19 bases between them. Germline loops: CDR1 MNHNS, CDR2 SASEGT. This CDR3 comprises 14 residues. Written as DNA, the CDR3 is TGTGCCAAACCAGCGGGACAACTTTCAGAGACCCAGTACTTC. It yields the protein CAKPAGQLSETQYF.

This clonotype has only a few counts. The rearrangement uses TRBV4-1 and TRBJ1-1; D unclear. The V end was cut by 4 bases, the J end by 2 bases, with 11 bases between. CDR1 MGHRA and CDR2 YSYEKL come from the germline V gene. This CDR3 spans 14 amino acids. The chain's CDR3 is CASSRSEGNTEAFF. The CDR3 coding sequence is TGCGCCAGCAGCCGATCAGAGGGCAACACTGAAGCTTTCTTT.

In regard to this clonotype: A much larger clone sits a single nucleotide away, making a read error possible. The chain carries TRBV5-1 and TRBJ2-7; 8 bases align to TRBD1. Germline V gives CDR1 SGHRS, CDR2 YFSETQ. The CDR3 is 15 amino acids. The ends lost 0 bases at V and 5 bases at J; junction bases unmatched: 7. The CDR3 reads CASSLEPRGRDEQYF. CDR3 coding DNA: TGCGCCAGCAGCTTGGAACCCAGGGGGCGCGACGAGCAGTACTTC.

V usage is TRBV7-2 and J usage is TRBJ2-1; D gene ambiguous. Trimming stripped 5 bases from V and 3 bases from J, with 17 bases between. CDR1 and CDR2 (germline): SGHTA, FQGNSA. The CDR3 covers 16 residues. CDR3 protein: CASSRSGREDYNEQFF. Here the CDR3 DNA reads TGTGCCAGCAGCCGGAGTGGTAGAGAGGACTACAATGAGCAGTTCTTC.

The chain combines TRBV11-2 with TRBJ1-3; TRBD1 might be the D (5 bases). The germline V gene has CDR1 SGHAT and CDR2 FQNNGV. The CDR3 is made up of 16 amino acids. With 2 bases removed from V and 2 bases from J, the gap between germline ends came to 13 bases. The CDR3 loop is CASSLRRDVTGNTIYF. In DNA form, the CDR3 reads TGTGCCAGCAGCTTACGTCGGGACGTTACTGGAAACACCATATATTTT.

The chain combines TRBV7-9 with TRBJ2-5; D is perhaps TRBD1 (6 bases). The CDR3 sequence is 17 residues long. Trimming shortened V by 5 bases and J by 3 bases, and 22 bases separated the two germline ends. Germline V lookup: CDR1 SEHNR, CDR2 FQNEAQ (reference sequence). The CDR3 DNA sequence: TGTGCCAGCAGCCCCGTGTTGACAGGAATTCTTGAAGAGACCCAGTACTTC. Protein sequence: CASSPVLTGILEETQYF.

This clonotype was observed a few times. V usage is TRBV7-6 and J usage is TRBJ1-6, with a tentative D call TRBD1 (5 bases). The CDR3 totals 14 residues. Germline CDR1 is SGHVS and CDR2 is FNYEAQ. The V and J ends lost 2 bases and 11 bases respectively, with 13 bases between them. The CDR3 nucleotides read TGTGCCAGCAGCTTAAGGGGCCCCGGGACACCCCTCCACTTT. This encodes CASSLRGPGTPLHF.

This clonotype rates as medium-sized (0.01 to 0.1%). The gene calls are TRBV4-1 and TRBJ2-5; possible D gene TRBD2, 6 bases. This CDR3 spans 15 amino acids. Trimming removed 5 bases at V and 2 bases at J, with 15 bases between. The V gene's germline CDR1 is MGHRA and CDR2 YSYEKL. The CDR3 DNA is TGCGCCAGCAGCTCCGGGACTTCTACACAAGAGACCCAGTACTTC. Protein product: CASSSGTSTQETQYF.